The 23 T cell receptor beta chains below come from one sample, sequenced in a study of T cell responses to AZD1222 COVID-19 vaccine. The assay was immunoSEQ multiplex PCR, and TCRdb's table has in-frame clones only and misses some. This sample has some 180,000 clones; 80% to 95% occur once, and the top ten carry around 0.98%. The specimen was peripheral blood, collected 28 days after the second dose of the MenACWY control vaccine. The receptor set was obtained from an adult who received the MenACWY meningococcal vaccine as a control.

This clone was seen just once. The CDR3 sequence: CASSPPQGMNSPLHF. The CDR3 DNA reads TGTGCCAGCTCACCACCCCAGGGTATGAATTCACCCCTCCACTTT. This sequence joins TRBV18 and TRBJ1-6; D might be TRBD1 (5 bases). The CDR3 extends over 15 amino acids. With 0 bases removed from V and 7 bases from J, the gap between germline ends came to 10 bases. Germline-derived CDR1 and CDR2 are KGHSH and LQKENI. The whole variable domain, remainder taken from reference TRBV18 and TRBJ1-6, is NAGVMQNPRHLVRRRGQEARLRCSPMKGHSHVYWYRQLPEEGLKFMVYLQKENIIDESGMPKERFSAEFPKEGPSILRIQQVVRGDSAAYFCASSPPQGMNSPLHFGNGTRLTVT.

The rearrangement joins TRBV18 to TRBJ2-6; D call uncertain. The CDR3 loop spans 15 amino acids. The V and J ends lost 6 bases and 4 bases respectively, with 13 bases between them. Germline loops: CDR1 KGHSH, CDR2 LQKENI. CDR3 loop: CASSPELSGANVLTF. The DNA for the CDR3 is TGTGCCAGCTCCCCCGAATTGTCCGGGGCCAACGTCCTGACTTTC.

The CDR3, as DNA: TGTGCCAGCAGCTTGGGTCCCCCAGGGGGCGATTTCAATCAGCCCCAGCATTTT. The encoded protein is CASSLGPPGGDFNQPQHF. The J gene is TRBJ1-5, the V gene TRBV5-6; 8 bases fit TRBD1. The germline V gene encodes CDR1 SGHDT and CDR2 YYEEEE. The V gene end was trimmed by 0 bases and the J gene end by 3 bases; junction bases not matched to a gene: 11. The length of the CDR3 is 18 residues.

The chain employs TRBV19 and TRBJ1-5; D remains unclear. Per the germline V gene, CDR1 is LNHDA and CDR2 is SQIVND (reference sequence). V was cut by 3 bases and J by 6 bases, with 15 bases left in between. The CDR3 runs 15 residues. The CDR3: CASSISSRGGQPQHF. The DNA of the CDR3 is TGTGCCAGTAGTATTTCCTCGCGGGGAGGTCAGCCCCAGCATTTT.

V is TRBV11-1 and J is TRBJ1-1; no firm D call. Between the trimmed V and J ends, which lost 1 base and 4 bases, there was a span of 7 bases. Germline V gene sequence: CDR1 SGHAT, CDR2 FQDESV (reference sequence). The CDR3 is 13 amino acids. In DNA form, the CDR3 reads TGTGCCAGCAGCTTAGGCGAGAGCACTGAAGCTTTCTTT. This gives the protein CASSLGESTEAFF.

The chain combines TRBV4-3 with TRBJ2-3; 12 nucleotides line up with TRBD2. Germline trimming cut 4 bases from V and 5 bases from J; bases unmatched to any gene: 10. The CDR3 totals 17 residues. Germline loops: CDR1 LGHNA, CDR2 YSLEER. CDR3 bases: TGCGCCAGCAGCCCTTCCACTAGCGGGGGGTTCATAGATACGCAGTATTTT. Translation gives CASSPSTSGGFIDTQYF.

The chain is built from TRBV3-1 (or the pseudogene TRBV3-2) and TRBJ1-1; unclear D gene. Trimming left V 4 bases short and J 5 bases short, with 11 bases between. Germline V CDR1 and CDR2: LGHDT, YNNKEL (reference sequence). The CDR3 sequence is 13 residues long. This chain's CDR3 is CASSPRTVTEAFF. The CDR3 DNA is TGTGCCAGCAGCCCGCGGACGGTTACTGAAGCTTTCTTT.

The rearrangement joins TRBV2 to TRBJ1-2, with TRBD1 matching over 8 bases. Germline assignment: CDR1 SNHLY and CDR2 FYNNEI. The CDR3 contains 14 residues. The ends lost 7 bases at V and 4 bases at J; junction bases unmatched: 8. CDR3 DNA: TGTGCCAGCACTACCTTAGGACAGGGCTATGGCTACACCTTC. The encoded protein is CASTTLGQGYGYTF. Together with reference TRBV2 and TRBJ1-2, the CDR3 gives the full variable domain: EPEVTQTPSHQVTQMGQEVILRCVPISNHLYFYWYRQILGQKVEFLVSFYNNEISEKSEIFDDQFSVERPDGSNFTLKIRSTKLEDSAMYFCASTTLGQGYGYTFGSGTRLTVV.

V gene TRBV9 combines with J gene TRBJ2-2; D is undetermined. Germline V gene sequence: CDR1 SGDLS, CDR2 YYNGEE. Trimming took off 2 bases at V and 6 bases at J, with 11 bases between the two ends. The CDR3 contains 14 residues. CDR3: CASSVVSLAGELFF. CDR3 nucleotides: TGTGCCAGCAGCGTGGTTAGCCTGGCCGGGGAGCTGTTTTTT. The full variable domain, with the rest looked up from reference TRBV9 and TRBJ2-2, is DSGVTQTPKHLITATGQRVTLRCSPRSGDLSVYWYQQSLDQGLQFLIQYYNGEERAKGNILERFSAQQFPDLHSELNLSSLELGDSALYFCASSVVSLAGELFFGEGSRLTVL.

CDR3 sequence reads: CASSGQGAGNSPLHF. CDR3 DNA: TGTGCCAGCAGCGGACAGGGGGCCGGTAATTCACCCCTCCACTTT. V is TRBV2 and J is TRBJ1-6; 11 bases line up with TRBD1. The CDR3 is 15 residues long. Per the germline V gene, CDR1 is SNHLY and CDR2 is FYNNEI. With 6 bases clipped from V and 6 bases from J, the junction kept 4 bases outside the gene matches.

The V gene is TRBV5-1, the J gene TRBJ1-1, with D possibly TRBD1 on 5 matching bases. CDR1 and CDR2 (germline): SGHRS, YFSETQ. The ends were cut back, 0 bases at V and 0 bases at J, with 12 bases in the middle. CDR3 length: 16 residues. The CDR3 DNA reads TGCGCCAGCAGCTTGGGGCCGGGGCTCGTGAACACTGAAGCTTTCTTT. Its translation is CASSLGPGLVNTEAFF.

The chain couples TRBV19 to TRBJ2-4, with TRBD2 matching 11 bases. CDR3 length: 17 residues. Germline V gene sequence: CDR1 LNHDA, CDR2 SQIVND (reference sequence). V lost 5 bases, J lost 0 bases, and 6 bases stayed unmatched. CDR3 loop: CASSRGTSGLAKNIQYF. For the CDR3, the DNA is TGTGCCAGTAGTCGTGGGACTAGCGGACTAGCCAAAAACATTCAGTACTTC.

This chain connects TRBV27 to TRBJ2-5; 7 bases are shared with TRBD2. The J segment lost 5 bases and the V segment lost 3 bases, leaving 6 bases of the junction unmatched. Germline CDR1 reads MNHEY; CDR2 reads SMNVEV (reference sequence). This CDR3 has 14 residues. This CDR3 is CASSFYGGGETQYF. For the CDR3, the DNA is TGTGCCAGCAGTTTTTACGGGGGAGGGGAGACCCAGTACTTC.

In its sample, this clone was seen a few times. The V gene is TRBV2, the J gene TRBJ1-4; possible D gene TRBD1, 6 bases. Trimming cost V 6 bases and J 8 bases, with 10 bases left between them. The CDR3 sequence is 12 residues long. Germline CDR1 SNHLY, CDR2 FYNNEI. CDR3 in amino acids: CASREGGEKLFF. CDR3 bases: TGTGCCAGCAGGGAGGGGGGCGAAAAACTGTTTTTT.

The rearrangement joins TRBV3-1 (or the pseudogene TRBV3-2) to TRBJ2-5; 8 nucleotides line up with TRBD2. The trim removed 1 base at V and 5 bases at J, leaving 6 bases unmatched. Germline V gene sequence: CDR1 LGHDT, CDR2 YNNKEL (reference sequence). CDR3 length: 15 amino acids. The DNA of the CDR3 is TGTGCCAGCAGCCAAGCGGCGGGGGGAGGGGAGACCCAGTACTTC. This sequence encodes CASSQAAGGGETQYF.

This chain links TRBV14 with TRBJ1-6; D unclear. V lost 2 bases and J lost 8, with 7 bases in between. Per the germline V gene, CDR1 is SGHDN and CDR2 is FVKESK. This CDR3 spans 13 amino acids. CDR3 DNA sequence: TGTGCCAGCAGCCAACAGGCTTATTCACCCCTCCACTTT. The encoded protein is CASSQQAYSPLHF.

The CDR3 region is CASSRQHSYNSPLHF. The CDR3 region has the DNA TGTGCCAGCAGCCGACAGCACTCCTATAATTCACCCCTCCACTTT. The chain recombines TRBV3-1 (or the pseudogene TRBV3-2) with TRBJ1-6, with a possible D match to TRBD1 (5 bases). The V and J ends lost 4 bases and 0 bases respectively, with 7 bases between them. Looked up from germline, CDR1 is LGHDT and CDR2 is YNNKEL (reference sequence). The CDR3 loop spans 15 amino acids.

The chain has TRBV21-1 and TRBJ1-6; the D call TRBD1 from the table was never checked on the DNA. TRBV21-1 counts as a pseudogene. The CDR3 sequence is 14 residues long. The CDR3 coding sequence is TGTGCCAGCAGCAAGGACCCAGGGAATTCACCCCTCCACTTT. Encoded protein: CASSKDPGNSPLHF.

This clone was detected only a few times. The chain links TRBV6-5 to TRBJ1-1, with a tentative D call TRBD1 (5 bases). Between the trimmed V and J ends, which lost 3 bases and 5 bases, there was a span of 10 bases. The CDR3 has 13 residues. CDR1 is MNHEY and CDR2 is SVGAGI in the germline V gene. CDR3 region: CASSYIGETEAFF. In DNA form, the CDR3 reads TGTGCCAGCAGTTATATAGGGGAGACTGAAGCTTTCTTT.

The rearrangement links TRBV3-1 (or the pseudogene TRBV3-2) to TRBJ1-5, with D tentatively TRBD1 (5 bases). CDR1 and CDR2 from the germline V gene are LGHDT and YNNKEL (reference sequence). The CDR3 length is 16 residues. Between the trimmed V and J ends, which lost 0 bases and 0 bases, there was a span of 9 bases. The CDR3 bases are TGTGCCAGCAGCCAAGATACAGGATTTAGCAATCAGCCCCAGCATTTT. Protein sequence: CASSQDTGFSNQPQHF.

The chain employs TRBV19 and TRBJ1-1; TRBD1 aligns across 8 bases. CDR3 length: 14 residues. V shed 5 bases and J 2 bases; nucleotides not matched to a gene: 4. Germline V gene lookup returns CDR1 LNHDA and CDR2 SQIVND (reference sequence). The CDR3 DNA sequence: TGTGCCAGTAGTCCTCCAGGGGGCAACACTGAAGCTTTCTTT. This encodes CASSPPGGNTEAFF.

The chain is built from TRBV9 and TRBJ1-1; 7 bases match TRBD1. Trimming removed 2 bases from V and 1 base from J; junction bases left unmatched: 2. Germline V CDR1 and CDR2: SGDLS, YYNGEE. The CDR3 is 14 amino acids. The CDR3 region is CASSVGTANTEAFF. The CDR3 region has the DNA TGTGCCAGCAGCGTCGGGACAGCGAACACTGAAGCTTTCTTT.

The J gene is TRBJ2-7, the V gene TRBV9, with TRBD1 matching 9 bases. The germline gives CDR1 SGDLS, CDR2 YYNGEE. The V segment lost 3 bases and the J segment 9 bases; nucleotides outside the gene matches: 10. This CDR3 contains 14 residues. CDR3 bases: TGTGCCAGCAGCGATGAGCCGGGACAGGGTAGGCAGTACTTC. As protein: CASSDEPGQGRQYF.